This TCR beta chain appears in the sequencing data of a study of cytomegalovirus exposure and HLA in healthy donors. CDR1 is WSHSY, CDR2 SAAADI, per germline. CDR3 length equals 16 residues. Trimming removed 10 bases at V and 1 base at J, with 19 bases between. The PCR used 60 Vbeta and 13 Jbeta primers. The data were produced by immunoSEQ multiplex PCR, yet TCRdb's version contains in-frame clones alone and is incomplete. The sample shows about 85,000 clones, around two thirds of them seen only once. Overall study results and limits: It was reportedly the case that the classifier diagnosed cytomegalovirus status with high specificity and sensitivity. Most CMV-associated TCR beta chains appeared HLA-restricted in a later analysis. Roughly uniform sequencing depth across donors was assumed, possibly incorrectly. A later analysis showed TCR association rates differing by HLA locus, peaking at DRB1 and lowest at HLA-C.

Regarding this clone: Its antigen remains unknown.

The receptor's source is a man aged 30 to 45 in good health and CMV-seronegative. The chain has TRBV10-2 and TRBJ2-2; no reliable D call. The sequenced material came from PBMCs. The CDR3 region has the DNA TGCGCCACCCTAATCCCAGACAACCTGAACACCGGGGAGCTGTTTTTT. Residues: CATLIPDNLNTGELFF.